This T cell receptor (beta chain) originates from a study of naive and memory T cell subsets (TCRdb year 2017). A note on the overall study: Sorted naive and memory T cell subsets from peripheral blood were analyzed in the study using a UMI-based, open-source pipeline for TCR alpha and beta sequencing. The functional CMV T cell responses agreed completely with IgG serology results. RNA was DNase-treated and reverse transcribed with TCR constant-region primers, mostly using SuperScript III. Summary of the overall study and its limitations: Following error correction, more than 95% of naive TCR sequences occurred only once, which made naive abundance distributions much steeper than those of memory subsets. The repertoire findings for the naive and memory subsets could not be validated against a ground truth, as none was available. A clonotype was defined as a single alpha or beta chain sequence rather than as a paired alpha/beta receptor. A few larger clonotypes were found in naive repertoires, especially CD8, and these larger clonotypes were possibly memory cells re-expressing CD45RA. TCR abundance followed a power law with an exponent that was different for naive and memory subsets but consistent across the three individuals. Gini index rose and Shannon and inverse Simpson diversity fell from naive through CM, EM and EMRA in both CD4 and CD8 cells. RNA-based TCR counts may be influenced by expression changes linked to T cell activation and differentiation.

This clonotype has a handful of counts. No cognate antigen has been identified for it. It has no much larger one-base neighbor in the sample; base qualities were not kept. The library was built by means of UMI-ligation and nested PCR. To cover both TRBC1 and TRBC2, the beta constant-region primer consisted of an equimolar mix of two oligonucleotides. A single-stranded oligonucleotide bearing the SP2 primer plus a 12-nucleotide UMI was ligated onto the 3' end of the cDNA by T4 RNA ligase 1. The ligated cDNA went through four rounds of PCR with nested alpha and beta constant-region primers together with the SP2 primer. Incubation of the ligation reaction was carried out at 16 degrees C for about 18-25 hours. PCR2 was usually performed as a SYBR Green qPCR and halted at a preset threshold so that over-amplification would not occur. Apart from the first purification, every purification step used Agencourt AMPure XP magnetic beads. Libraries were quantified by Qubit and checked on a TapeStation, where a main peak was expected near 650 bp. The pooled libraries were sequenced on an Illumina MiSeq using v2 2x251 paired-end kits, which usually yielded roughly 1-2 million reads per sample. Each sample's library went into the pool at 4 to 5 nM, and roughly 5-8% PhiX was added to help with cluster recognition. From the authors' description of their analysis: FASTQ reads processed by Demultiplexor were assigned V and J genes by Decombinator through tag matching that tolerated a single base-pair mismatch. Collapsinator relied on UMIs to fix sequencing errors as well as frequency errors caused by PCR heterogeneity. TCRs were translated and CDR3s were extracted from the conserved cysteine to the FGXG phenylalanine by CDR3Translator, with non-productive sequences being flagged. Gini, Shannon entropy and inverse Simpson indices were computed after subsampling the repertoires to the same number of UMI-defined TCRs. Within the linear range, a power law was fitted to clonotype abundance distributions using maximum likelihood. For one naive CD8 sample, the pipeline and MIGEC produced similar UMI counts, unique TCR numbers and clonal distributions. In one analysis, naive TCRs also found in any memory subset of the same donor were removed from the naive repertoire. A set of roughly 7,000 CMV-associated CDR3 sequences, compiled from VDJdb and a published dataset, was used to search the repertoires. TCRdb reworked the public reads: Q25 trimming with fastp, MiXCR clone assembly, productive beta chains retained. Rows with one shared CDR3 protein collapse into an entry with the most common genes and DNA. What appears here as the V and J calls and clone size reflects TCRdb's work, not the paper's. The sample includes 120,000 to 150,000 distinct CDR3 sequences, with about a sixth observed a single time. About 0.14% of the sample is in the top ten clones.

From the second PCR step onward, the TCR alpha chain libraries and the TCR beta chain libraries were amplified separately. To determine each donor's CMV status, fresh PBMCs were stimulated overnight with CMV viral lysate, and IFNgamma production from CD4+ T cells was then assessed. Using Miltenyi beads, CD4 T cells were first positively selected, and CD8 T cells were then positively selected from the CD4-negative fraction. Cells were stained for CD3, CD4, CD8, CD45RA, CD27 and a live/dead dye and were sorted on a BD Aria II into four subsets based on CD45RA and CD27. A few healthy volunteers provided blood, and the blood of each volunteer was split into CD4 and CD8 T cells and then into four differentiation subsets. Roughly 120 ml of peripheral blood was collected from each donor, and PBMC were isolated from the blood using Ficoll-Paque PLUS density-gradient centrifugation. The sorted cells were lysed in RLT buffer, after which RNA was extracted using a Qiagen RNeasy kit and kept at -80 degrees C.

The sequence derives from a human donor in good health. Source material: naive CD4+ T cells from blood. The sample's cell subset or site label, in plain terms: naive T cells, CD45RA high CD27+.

The CDR3 sequence is CASSLESEQYF. The base sequence is TGTGCCAGCAGCTTAGAATCCGAGCAGTACTTC. The chain joins TRBV7-9 to TRBJ2-7, with no D gene named confidently. The CDR3, from cysteine to phenylalanine, totals 11 residues. Of all the DNA, just the CDR3 is kept, 33 bases in frame from base 1. Via the germline V gene (reference sequence), CDR1 is SEHNR and CDR2 FQNEAQ. V loses 1 base of germline sequence and J loses 6 bases, and the interval between the two ends is 4 bases.